This TCR beta chain stems from a study of blood T cells in healthy people across ages. Next came a second PCR, run for about 7 to 12 cycles, which used a sample-barcoded 5' primer along with a J-beta primer mix. TCRdb re-called the 5' RACE reads with MiXCR, one entry per CDR3 protein. In the table there are fewer than 950,000 distinct CDR3 sequences, around 36% of which are singletons. Overall study findings and caveats: Estimated diversity, derived from one million T cells, was regarded as an underestimate. Naive CD4+ cell counts and diversity both ran higher in long-lived than in aged donors. Per million T cells, the diversity of TCR beta decreased roughly linearly as age advanced.

This clonotype was seen more than once but under ten times. The target antigen is unknown. Per germline, CDR1 SGHTA and CDR2 FQGNSA. This CDR3 comprises 15 residues. V dropped 1 base and J dropped 6 bases, with 14 bases sitting between them. Each donor's blood draw was roughly 10 milliliters of peripheral blood. The V and J genes are TRBV7-2 and TRBJ2-3; perhaps TRBD2 as D (7 bases). This clonotype was sampled from a man between 18 and 35 years old in good health. Material for sequencing was blood. This CDR3 reads CASSLVGGGPDTQYF. The CDR3 nucleotides are TGTGCCAGCAGCTTAGTAGGGGGAGGGCCGGATACGCAGTATTTT.